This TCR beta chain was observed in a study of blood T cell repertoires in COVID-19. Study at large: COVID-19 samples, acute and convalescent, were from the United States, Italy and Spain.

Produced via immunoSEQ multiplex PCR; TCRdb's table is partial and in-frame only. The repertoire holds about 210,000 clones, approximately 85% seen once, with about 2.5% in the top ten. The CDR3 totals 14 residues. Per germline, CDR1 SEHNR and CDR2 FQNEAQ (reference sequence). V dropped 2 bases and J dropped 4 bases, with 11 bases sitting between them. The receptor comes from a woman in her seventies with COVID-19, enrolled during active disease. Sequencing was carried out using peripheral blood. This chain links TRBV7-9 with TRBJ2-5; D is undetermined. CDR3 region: CASSLIRPRETQYF. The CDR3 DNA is TGTGCCAGCAGCTTAATCCGCCCGCGAGAGACCCAGTACTTC.